Listed here are 19 T cell receptor beta chains from one sample, sequenced in a study of blood T cell repertoires in COVID-19. Using immunoSEQ multiplex PCR, the repertoire was profiled, and TCRdb retains in-frame clones only, with some absent. This table holds over 200,000 clones, around 82% found once. The sequenced material came from peripheral blood. The receptors derive from a man older than 75 with acute or convalescent COVID-19.

The gene calls are TRBV29-1 and TRBJ2-5, with D uncertain. CDR1 and CDR2 (germline): SQVTM, ANQGSEA. V was shortened by 7 bases and J by 5 bases, with 11 bases between the two germline ends. The CDR3 has 11 amino acids. CDR3: CSGKLEETQYF. The CDR3 DNA is TGCAGCGGTAAACTCGAGGAGACCCAGTACTTC.

This chain connects TRBV28 to TRBJ1-2; the D is unclear. CDR3 length: 14 residues. Germline CDR1 reads MDHEN; CDR2 reads SYDVKM. Trimming left V 1 base short and J 0 bases short, with 6 bases between. The CDR3 coding sequence is TGTGCCAGCAGTTTATTTGGAGCTAACTATGGCTACACCTTC. Amino acid sequence: CASSLFGANYGYTF.

The genes are TRBV11-2 and TRBJ2-5; 10 positions match TRBD2. The CDR3 has 15 residues. Losses at the gene ends were 2 bases for V and 1 base for J; bases not matched to a gene: 1. The germline V gene encodes CDR1 SGHAT and CDR2 FQNNGV. The CDR3 nucleotides read TGTGCCAGCAGCTTACCTAGCGGGAGCCAAGAGACCCAGTACTTC. This encodes CASSLPSGSQETQYF. Filled out from reference TRBV11-2 and TRBJ2-5, the complete variable domain reads EAGVAQSPRYKIIEKRQSVAFWCNPISGHATLYWYQQILGQGPKLLIQFQNNGVVDDSQLPKDRFSAERLKGVDSTLKIQPAKLEDSAVYLCASSLPSGSQETQYFGPGTRLLVL.

This chain links TRBV5-1 with TRBJ2-7; TRBD2 matches 13 bases. The J segment lost 7 bases and the V segment lost 4 bases, leaving 14 bases of the junction unmatched. Germline V gene lookup returns CDR1 SGHRS and CDR2 YFSETQ. The CDR3 loop spans 17 amino acids. The CDR3 sequence is CASSLGTSGATKVEQYF. For the CDR3, the DNA is TGCGCCAGCAGCCTTGGGACTAGCGGGGCCACTAAAGTGGAGCAGTACTTC.

This rearrangement joins TRBV7-2 to TRBJ2-3, with 10 bases lining up with TRBD2. CDR3 size: 15 residues. The V gene's germline CDR1 is SGHTA and CDR2 FQGNSA. V gave up 4 bases and J gave up 4 bases; unmatched junction bases: 5. CDR3 DNA sequence: TGTGCCAGCAGCTCCCTAGCGGGGGCGCCAGATACGCAGTATTTT. Its translation is CASSSLAGAPDTQYF. Together with reference TRBV7-2 and TRBJ2-3, the CDR3 gives the full variable domain: GAGVSQSPSNKVTEKGKDVELRCDPISGHTALYWYRQSLGQGLEFLIYFQGNSAPDKSGLPSDRFSAERTGGSVSTLTIQRTQQEDSAVYLCASSSLAGAPDTQYFGPGTRLTVL.

V usage is TRBV24-1 and J usage is TRBJ2-7, with 8 bases lining up with TRBD2. CDR3 length equals 13 residues. Germline lookup yields CDR1 KGHDR and CDR2 SFDVKD. The V and J ends lost 4 bases and 6 bases, in that order; junction bases with no gene match: 4. The CDR3 DNA is TGTGCCACCAGTGAACGGGCGGGGGGCGAGCAGTACTTC. Residues: CATSERAGGEQYF.

The chain has TRBV7-8 and TRBJ1-5; weak D call: TRBD1 (5 bases). CDR1 and CDR2 from the germline V gene are SGHVS and FQNEAQ. With 1 base removed from V and 2 bases from J, the gap between germline ends came to 9 bases. The CDR3 spans 15 residues. CDR3 in amino acids: CASSLEAGRNQPQHF. The CDR3 DNA sequence: TGTGCCAGCAGCTTAGAGGCGGGGCGCAATCAGCCCCAGCATTTT.

The V gene is TRBV19, the J gene TRBJ1-2, with 8 nucleotides matching TRBD1. Germline assignment: CDR1 LNHDA and CDR2 SQIVND (reference sequence). V was clipped by 7 bases and J by 3 bases; unmatched bases: 10. CDR3 size: 15 residues. For the CDR3, the DNA is TGTGCCAGTACCGTGATGACAGGGGAGTACTATGGCTACACCTTC. Its protein product is CASTVMTGEYYGYTF.

This chain connects TRBV6-5 to TRBJ2-7, with D tentatively TRBD1 (5 bases). Trimming pared 0 bases from V and 5 bases from J, leaving 17 bases between. Germline values: CDR1 MNHEY, CDR2 SVGAGI. The CDR3 has 16 amino acids. CDR3 in amino acids: CASSYSSRRGAHEQYF. The CDR3 DNA sequence: TGTGCCAGCAGTTACTCGTCAAGGCGTGGGGCCCACGAGCAGTACTTC.

This clone was seen just once. The chain recombines TRBV6-1 with TRBJ2-3; weak D call: TRBD2 (6 bases). The CDR3 consists of 17 residues. Germline CDR1 is MNHNS and CDR2 is SASEGT. The V gene lost 2 bases and the J gene lost 0 bases, with 15 bases spanning the gap. The CDR3 spells CASSELAAGSSTDTQYF. The CDR3 coding sequence is TGTGCCAGCAGTGAATTAGCAGCGGGTTCTAGCACAGATACGCAGTATTTT.

This sequence joins TRBV4-1 and TRBJ2-5; 14 bases fit TRBD2. The CDR3 runs 15 residues. The V gene's germline CDR1 is MGHRA and CDR2 YSYEKL. V was pared by 3 bases and J by 3 bases, with 0 bases of the junction left unmatched. The CDR3 reads CASSQGLAGEETQYF. The CDR3 region has the DNA TGCGCCAGCAGCCAGGGACTAGCGGGAGAAGAGACCCAGTACTTC.

Only one count was recorded for this clone. The V call is TRBV7-3, the J call TRBJ1-2; 8 nucleotides match TRBD1. CDR3 length: 16 residues. Per germline, CDR1 SGHTA and CDR2 FQGTGA. V shed 5 bases, J shed 7 bases, and the junction held 15 bases outside the gene matches. In DNA form, the CDR3 reads TGTGCCAGCAGCCTCACTTCAGGGGGCGGAATGACTGGCTACACCTTC. The encoded protein is CASSLTSGGGMTGYTF. The whole variable domain, remainder taken from reference TRBV7-3 and TRBJ1-2, is GAGVSQTPSNKVTEKGKYVELRCDPISGHTALYWYRQSLGQGPEFLIYFQGTGAADDSGLPNDRFFAVRPEGSVSTLKIQRTERGDSAVYLCASSLTSGGGMTGYTFGSGTRLTVV.

V usage is TRBV9 and J usage is TRBJ2-7; D gene uncertain. CDR1 and CDR2 from the germline V gene are SGDLS and YYNGEE. There are 15 residues in the CDR3. V lost 3 bases to trimming and J lost 0 bases, with 13 bases between them. The CDR3 sequence is CASSASGLASYEQYF. CDR3 DNA sequence: TGTGCCAGCAGCGCCTCTGGGCTTGCCTCCTACGAGCAGTACTTC.

This chain uses TRBV10-3 with TRBJ2-1; 7 nucleotides match TRBD2. The junction had 7 bases not matched to a gene; V was cut back by 5 bases and J by 0 bases. This CDR3 has 16 residues. Per the germline V gene, CDR1 is ENHRY and CDR2 is SYGVKD. The DNA for the CDR3 is TGTGCCATCAGTCCGTCTAGCGGTAACTCCTACAATGAGCAGTTCTTC. Translated: CAISPSSGNSYNEQFF.

This sequence joins TRBV29-1 and TRBJ2-4; 11 nucleotides match TRBD2. CDR3 length: 15 amino acids. J was trimmed by 7 bases and V by 6 bases; bases with no gene match: 11. Germline CDR1 is SQVTM and CDR2 is ANQGSEA. The CDR3 DNA follows: TGCAGCGTATTAGCGGGAGGGCCTTTAGAGAACATTCAGTACTTC. It codes for CSVLAGGPLENIQYF. Full variable domain (missing parts from reference TRBV29-1 and TRBJ2-4): SAVISQKPSRDICQRGTSLTIQCQVDSQVTMMFWYRQQPGQSLTLIATANQGSEATYESGFVIDKFPISRPNLTFSTLTVSNMSPEDSSIYLCSVLAGGPLENIQYFGAGTRLSVL.

This clone was counted between two and nine times. This rearrangement joins TRBV27 to TRBJ1-5; TRBD1 matches at 9 bases. The V gene end was trimmed by 6 bases and the J gene end by 11 bases; junction bases not matched to a gene: 14. The CDR3 totals 15 residues. CDR1 is MNHEY, CDR2 SMNVEV, per germline (reference sequence). CDR3 sequence reads: CASSPQGASFTTQHF. CDR3 coding DNA: TGTGCCAGCAGCCCACAGGGGGCCTCTTTCACGACCCAGCATTTT.

The table lists this clone with a few counts. This sequence joins TRBV5-1 and TRBJ2-5; TRBD2 might be the D (6 bases). This CDR3 is 15 amino acids long. Trimming left V 3 bases short and J 2 bases short, with 14 bases between. Germline V CDR1 and CDR2: SGHRS, YFSETQ. The CDR3 loop is CASSSGLGRQETQYF. DNA of the CDR3: TGCGCCAGCAGCTCGGGACTGGGGAGGCAAGAGACCCAGTACTTC.

The chain has TRBV21-1 and TRBJ2-7; TRBD1 is the table's D call and was not checked against the DNA. TRBV21-1 is flagged as a pseudogene. This CDR3 comprises 20 residues. The CDR3 here is CASSKVPRGISGQVLYEQYF. The CDR3 DNA follows: TGTGCCAGCAGCAAAGTACCAAGGGGGATCTCGGGACAGGTGCTTTACGAGCAGTACTTC.

V is TRBV5-4 and J is TRBJ1-1; TRBD1 might be the D (5 bases). V was cut by 0 bases and J by 2 bases, with 23 bases left in between. The germline V gene encodes CDR1 SGHNT and CDR2 YYREEE (reference sequence). The CDR3 loop spans 19 amino acids. In DNA, the CDR3 is TGTGCCAGCAGCTTGGGCTCCCGGGCGGGGCCTCGGCCAAACACTGAAGCTTTCTTT. Translation: CASSLGSRAGPRPNTEAFF.